Each of the 10 T cell receptor beta chains below was sequenced from the same sample in a study of blood T cell repertoires in COVID-19. The assay was immunoSEQ multiplex PCR, and TCRdb's table has in-frame clones only and misses some. The table shows about 230,000 clones, with roughly 85% occurring only once. Material: PBMCs or T cells enriched from blood (not recorded which). The receptors shown here come from a man under 40 who had recovered from COVID-19.

The gene calls are TRBV12-3 or TRBV12-4 and TRBJ2-2; D gene ambiguous. Deletions cut 3 bases from V and 5 bases from J, with 7 bases between. The CDR3 runs to 13 residues. The CDR3 reads CASSFTETGELFF. As DNA, the CDR3 is TGTGCCAGCAGTTTTACAGAAACCGGGGAGCTGTTTTTT.

The sample holds one count of this clone. This sequence joins TRBV5-6 and TRBJ1-1; maybe TRBD1 (5 bases). CDR1 is SGHDT and CDR2 is YYEEEE in the germline V gene. The CDR3 totals 13 residues. V was pared by 0 bases and J by 7 bases, with 10 bases between. CDR3 nucleotide sequence: TGTGCCAGCAGCTTGGAGGACAAGAGTGAAGCTTTCTTT. Amino acids: CASSLEDKSEAFF.

CDR3 sequence reads: CASSYVAGTEQETQYF. For the CDR3, the DNA is TGTGCCAGCAGTTACGTTGCCGGGACAGAACAAGAGACCCAGTACTTC. V gene TRBV6-5 combines with J gene TRBJ2-5; 7 bases agree with TRBD1. Trimming at V came to 2 bases and at J to 2 bases, leaving 8 bases not matched to a gene. The V gene's germline CDR1 is MNHEY and CDR2 SVGAGI. CDR3 length equals 16 residues.

The chain joins TRBV3-1 (or the pseudogene TRBV3-2) to TRBJ2-7; no clear D. This CDR3 region has 13 residues. Trimming left V 4 bases short and J 5 bases short, with 12 bases between. Germline-derived CDR1 and CDR2 are LGHDT and YNNKEL (reference sequence). The CDR3 DNA reads TGTGCCAGCAGCCCTCTTGCTAGACACGAGCAGTACTTC. This sequence encodes CASSPLARHEQYF.

The genes are TRBV5-1 and TRBJ2-1; 16 bases are shared with TRBD2. CDR3 length equals 21 residues. Germline V gives CDR1 SGHRS, CDR2 YFSETQ. Trimming cost V 6 bases and J 7 bases; bases outside gene matches: 22. This CDR3 reads CASTNGVDLGLAGGPRNEQFF. CDR3 sequence (DNA): TGCGCCAGCACCAATGGGGTCGATTTGGGACTAGCGGGAGGGCCAAGGAATGAGCAGTTCTTC.

This sequence joins TRBV6-5 and TRBJ1-5; a possible D gene is TRBD1 (5 bases). Germline assignment: CDR1 MNHEY and CDR2 SVGAGI. Deletions cut 6 bases from V and 6 bases from J, with 12 bases between. The CDR3 loop spans 13 amino acids. This CDR3 is CASSYDRLQPQHF. The CDR3 DNA reads as TGTGCCAGCAGCTACGACAGACTTCAGCCCCAGCATTTT.

The rearrangement joins TRBV28 to TRBJ2-3; 7 nucleotides match TRBD2. Per germline, CDR1 MDHEN and CDR2 SYDVKM. Germline trimming cut 11 bases from V and 4 bases from J; bases unmatched to any gene: 15. The CDR3 spans 15 residues. CDR3: CAGSPGGRWADTQYF. Written as DNA, the CDR3 is TGTGCCGGTTCTCCTGGCGGGAGATGGGCAGATACGCAGTATTTT. Complete variable domain (other parts from reference TRBV28 and TRBJ2-3): DVKVTQSSRYLVKRTGEKVFLECVQDMDHENMFWYRQDPGLGLRLIYFSYDVKMKEKGDIPEGYSVSREKKERFSLILESASTNQTSMYLCAGSPGGRWADTQYFGPGTRLTVL.

This clone is a singleton in its sample. The chain links TRBV10-3 to TRBJ2-3, with D tentatively TRBD2 (5 bases). Germline V gives CDR1 ENHRY, CDR2 SYGVKD. Trimming took off 5 bases at V and 4 bases at J, with 13 bases between the two ends. CDR3 length: 14 amino acids. The CDR3 bases are TGTGCCATCAGTTTATCCTCCGGGGCAGATACGCAGTATTTT. Translated, it gives CAISLSSGADTQYF.

The rearrangement uses TRBV5-1 and TRBJ2-2; tentatively, D is TRBD2 (6 bases). Germline V gives CDR1 SGHRS, CDR2 YFSETQ. The CDR3 is 15 amino acids. Trimming left V 3 bases short and J 5 bases short, with 14 bases between. The CDR3 reads CASSSLGGGTGELFF. Here the CDR3 DNA reads TGCGCCAGCAGCTCTCTGGGGGGTGGAACCGGGGAGCTGTTTTTT. The whole variable domain, filled in from reference TRBV5-1 and TRBJ2-2, reads KAGVTQTPRYLIKTRGQQVTLSCSPISGHRSVSWYQQTPGQGLQFLFEYFSETQRNKGNFPGRFSGRQFSNSRSEMNVSTLELGDSALYLCASSSLGGGTGELFFGEGSRLTVL.

This chain links TRBV5-1 with TRBJ2-7, with a weak D call TRBD1 (6 bases). V was shortened by 4 bases and J by 2 bases, with 16 bases between the two germline ends. This CDR3 contains 15 residues. CDR1 and CDR2 from the germline V gene are SGHRS and YFSETQ. In DNA form, the CDR3 reads TGCGCCAGCAGCGACCAGGGGAACGCTGCCTACGAGCAGTACTTC. It translates to CASSDQGNAAYEQYF.